This passage covers 22 T cell receptor beta chains from one sample sequenced in a study of naive and memory T cell subsets. The library had UMIs added by 3' ligation of an oligonucleotide to TCR cDNA. Four PCR rounds used nested alpha and beta constant region primers plus the SP2 primer. MiXCR, applied by TCRdb to the 5' RACE reads, yields one record per CDR3 protein. The sample carries around 56,000 distinct CDR3 sequences, 7.6% recorded once. The source of these receptors is a female donor in good health.

This chain uses TRBV5-8 with TRBJ1-5; D unresolved. The CDR3 spans 13 residues. CDR1 is SGHTS, CDR2 YDEGEE, per germline. V was pared by 6 bases and J by 5 bases, with 12 bases between. CDR3 DNA sequence: TGTGCCAGCACTCCGAATGGTTATCAGCCCCAGCATTTT. It is translated as CASTPNGYQPQHF.

The CDR3 sequence is CASSLQGRTTNTGELFF. CDR3 DNA: TGTGCCAGCAGTTTACAGGGACGGACTACGAACACCGGGGAGCTGTTTTTT. The chain joins TRBV27 to TRBJ2-2, with D possibly being TRBD2 (6 bases). The CDR3 is 17 residues long. CDR1 and CDR2 (germline): MNHEY, SMNVEV (reference sequence). Trimming took off 2 bases at V and 0 bases at J, with 13 bases between the two ends.

This clonotype has ten or more counts. The chain combines TRBV3-1 with TRBJ1-1; 7 positions agree with TRBD1. CDR3 size: 15 residues. The germline V gene encodes CDR1 LGHDT and CDR2 YNNKEL (reference sequence). V was clipped by 1 base and J by 1 base; unmatched bases: 3. The CDR3 DNA is TGTGCCAGCAGCCAAGGGGGACAGCCGAACACTGAAGCTTTCTTT. Protein sequence: CASSQGGQPNTEAFF.

This clonotype was recorded a few times. The chain combines TRBV20-1 with TRBJ1-1, with D possibly TRBD1 on 5 matching bases. V was clipped by 3 bases and J by 3 bases, with 14 bases between them. The CDR3 is 14 amino acids. Germline lookup yields CDR1 DFQATT and CDR2 SNEGSKA (reference sequence). CDR3 protein: CSARYRGRDTEAFF. The CDR3 DNA reads TGCAGTGCTAGGTATAGGGGCCGGGACACTGAAGCTTTCTTT.

This clonotype has ten or more counts. The V call is TRBV19, the J call TRBJ1-6, with a tentative D call TRBD1 (6 bases). Germline assignment: CDR1 LNHDA and CDR2 SQIVND (reference sequence). The V and J ends lost 11 bases and 7 bases respectively, with 15 bases between them. There are 13 residues in the CDR3. The chain's CDR3 is CAGGGTMNSPLHF. CDR3 sequence (DNA): TGTGCCGGGGGGGGGACAATGAATTCACCCCTCCACTTT. The complete variable domain, with remaining parts taken from reference TRBV19 and TRBJ1-6, reads DGGITQSPKYLFRKEGQNVTLSCEQNLNHDAMYWYRQDPGQGLRLIYYSQIVNDFQKGDIAEGYSVSREKKESFPLTVTSAQKNPTAFYLCAGGGTMNSPLHFGNGTRLTVT.

This clonotype was seen ten or more times. This chain's CDR3 is CASRKVGGADTGELFF. In nucleotides, the CDR3 is TGTGCCAGCAGGAAAGTCGGGGGCGCGGACACCGGGGAGCTGTTTTTT. The chain links TRBV7-2 to TRBJ2-2; the D call may be TRBD1 or TRBD2 (6 bases each). This CDR3 is 16 amino acids long. In germline, CDR1 is SGHTA, CDR2 FQGNSA. Trimming cost V 6 bases and J 3 bases, with 17 bases left between them.

This clonotype turned up a few times. The chain joins TRBV6-5 to TRBJ2-7; 9 bases line up with TRBD2. The CDR3 runs 15 residues. Losses at the gene ends were 6 bases for V and 0 bases for J; bases not matched to a gene: 6. Per germline, CDR1 MNHEY and CDR2 SVGAGI. CDR3 loop: CASRLAGVSSYEQYF. CDR3 DNA sequence: TGTGCCAGCAGGTTAGCGGGGGTGAGCTCCTACGAGCAGTACTTC.

This clonotype was observed a few times. The chain has TRBV11-2 and TRBJ2-1, with a possible D match to TRBD1 (6 bases). Germline V gives CDR1 SGHAT, CDR2 FQNNGV. The V and J ends lost 0 bases and 7 bases respectively, with 16 bases between them. This CDR3 is built from 16 residues. CDR3 region: CASSLDFRFQGNEQFF. The CDR3 nucleotides read TGTGCCAGCAGCTTAGATTTCCGTTTCCAGGGGAATGAGCAGTTCTTC.

This clonotype was found a few times. The gene calls are TRBV3-1 and TRBJ2-5; weak D call: TRBD2 (5 bases). This CDR3 has 15 amino acids. Trimming removed 1 base at V and 7 bases at J, with 16 bases between. Germline CDR1 and CDR2: LGHDT and YNNKEL (reference sequence). The CDR3 reads CASSQGAGPGGTQYF. In nucleotides, the CDR3 is TGTGCCAGCAGCCAAGGTGCGGGTCCCGGAGGGACCCAGTACTTC.

This clonotype was seen only a few times. The chain uses TRBV12-3 or TRBV12-4 and TRBJ2-2; D unresolved. The CDR3 totals 14 residues. V dropped 7 bases and J dropped 4 bases, with 13 bases sitting between them. The CDR3 protein is CASMKPSRTGELFF. The CDR3 DNA reads as TGTGCCAGCATGAAACCCAGTCGCACCGGGGAGCTGTTTTTT.

This clonotype was recorded many times. The CDR3 region is CATSPYVGYGYTF. CDR3 bases: TGTGCCACCAGCCCCTACGTGGGCTATGGCTACACCTTC. This chain joins TRBV15 and TRBJ1-2; D remains unclear. The germline gives CDR1 LNHNV, CDR2 YYDKDF (reference sequence). Trimming took off 5 bases at V and 4 bases at J, with 11 bases between the two ends. The length of the CDR3 is 13 residues.

This clonotype was seen many times. CDR3: CASSQLARAQFYGYTF. In nucleotides, the CDR3 is TGCGCCAGCAGCCAACTTGCCAGGGCACAGTTCTATGGCTACACCTTC. The V call is TRBV4-3, the J call TRBJ1-2; D is possibly TRBD1 (5 bases). V lost 2 bases to trimming and J lost 4 bases, with 17 bases between them. CDR1 and CDR2 (germline): LGHNA, YSLEER. The CDR3 contains 16 residues.

The chain has TRBV5-6 and TRBJ2-2; D ambiguous. Germline CDR1 is SGHDT and CDR2 is YYEEEE. This CDR3 is 13 amino acids long. Between the trimmed V and J ends, which lost 4 bases and 4 bases, there was a span of 8 bases. CDR3: CASSKDVTGELFF. The CDR3 nucleotides are TGTGCCAGCAGCAAGGACGTCACCGGGGAGCTGTTTTTT.

Many counts were recorded for this clonotype. This chain joins TRBV20-1 and TRBJ2-5; the match to TRBD2 covers 8 bases. The germline V gene encodes CDR1 DFQATT and CDR2 SNEGSKA (reference sequence). Unmatched junction bases numbered 1, after V lost 6 bases and J lost 1 base. This CDR3 comprises 12 residues. The CDR3 loop reads CSASGGQETQYF. The CDR3, as DNA: TGCAGTGCGAGCGGGGGCCAAGAGACCCAGTACTTC.

This clonotype came up a few times. This sequence joins TRBV3-1 and TRBJ2-7; TRBD2 might be the D (6 bases). This CDR3 contains 14 residues. Trimming stripped 4 bases from V and 0 bases from J, with 10 bases between. The germline gives CDR1 LGHDT, CDR2 YNNKEL (reference sequence). The CDR3 coding sequence is TGTGCCAGCAGCCCGGGGAGGTTCTCCTACGAGCAGTACTTC. Protein: CASSPGRFSYEQYF.

This clonotype was picked up a small number of times. This chain uses TRBV30 with TRBJ1-6, with 7 positions matching TRBD1. The length of the CDR3 is 13 residues. V trimming: 0 bases; J trimming: 10 bases; junction bases outside the gene matches: 3. Per the germline V gene, CDR1 is GTSNPN and CDR2 is SVGIG (reference sequence). The CDR3 is CAWSVRDRSPLHF. The CDR3 DNA is TGTGCCTGGAGTGTGAGGGACAGATCACCCCTCCACTTT.

This clonotype showed up many times. This chain joins TRBV6-2 or TRBV6-3 and TRBJ1-1; the D is unclear. The V gene's germline CDR1 is MNHEY and CDR2 SVGEGT. Trimming took off 2 bases at V and 4 bases at J, with 8 bases between the two ends. The CDR3 runs to 13 residues. CDR3 in DNA: TGTGCCAGCAGTTACGGGTGGACCACTGAAGCTTTCTTT. Translated, it gives CASSYGWTTEAFF.

This clonotype came up many times. The rearrangement uses TRBV4-2 and TRBJ1-1; the D gene is possibly TRBD1 (6 bases). Trimming pared 0 bases from V and 4 bases from J, leaving 9 bases between. In germline, CDR1 is LGHNA, CDR2 YNFKEQ. This CDR3 has 14 residues. The CDR3 sequence: CASSQELGGTEAFF. For the CDR3, the DNA is TGTGCCAGCAGCCAAGAGCTAGGGGGCACTGAAGCTTTCTTT.

In its sample, this clonotype was seen many times. This chain uses TRBV5-1 with TRBJ1-3, with D possibly TRBD1 on 5 matching bases. Looked up from germline, CDR1 is SGHRS and CDR2 is YFSETQ. Between the trimmed V and J ends, which lost 0 bases and 4 bases, there was a span of 11 bases. The CDR3 has 15 residues. CDR3 sequence reads: CASSLAPGSGNTIYF. CDR3 in DNA: TGCGCCAGCAGCTTGGCCCCAGGGAGCGGAAACACCATATATTTT.

The table lists this clonotype with a few counts. The chain carries TRBV20-1 and TRBJ1-2; D is possibly TRBD1 (5 bases). This CDR3 contains 13 residues. Germline-derived CDR1 and CDR2 are DFQATT and SNEGSKA (reference sequence). The V end was cut by 0 bases, the J end by 8 bases, with 13 bases between. In nucleotides, the CDR3 is TGCAGTGCTAGAGACCAAGGGGTGGAGGGCTACACCTTC. It codes for CSARDQGVEGYTF.

The chain has TRBV18 and TRBJ1-3; possibly TRBD1 for D (5 bases). The germline V and J ends were trimmed by 3 bases and 4 bases, with 10 bases remaining between them. The CDR3 is 14 residues long. CDR1 and CDR2 (germline): KGHSH, LQKENI. The CDR3 loop reads CASSPRDSGNTIYF. The DNA for the CDR3 is TGTGCCAGCTCACCCCGGGACTCGGGAAACACCATATATTTT.

This clonotype showed up many times. The V gene is TRBV7-6, the J gene TRBJ2-3; a possible D gene is TRBD1 (5 bases). CDR1 is SGHVS and CDR2 is FNYEAQ in the germline V gene. Trimming took off 2 bases at V and 6 bases at J, with 21 bases between the two ends. This CDR3 spans 17 amino acids. The CDR3 region has the DNA TGTGCCAGCAGCTTAATCGTTGAAGGGGCTGTCGGTGATACGCAGTATTTT. It yields the protein CASSLIVEGAVGDTQYF.